This passage covers 14 T cell receptor beta chains from one sample sequenced in a study of OX40 agonist ivuxolimab in advanced cancers. Only in-frame clones appear in the TCRdb table, and some are missing; sequencing was by immunoSEQ multiplex PCR. Of some 50,000 clones in the sample, approximately 86% are singletons; the top ten hold around 15%. The sequences come from CD4+ or CD8+ T cells sorted from blood, collected in a trial of the OX40 agonist ivuxolimab. The origin of the receptors is an adult with an advanced solid tumor such as melanoma, head and neck, liver or kidney cancer.

The rearrangement links TRBV7-3 to TRBJ2-1; TRBD2 aligns across 14 bases. This CDR3 is 18 amino acids long. CDR1 is SGHTA and CDR2 is FQGTGA in the germline V gene. J gave up 6 bases and V 5 bases, and 12 bases lay outside the gene matches. CDR3 coding DNA: TGTGCCAGCAGCACCGGTCCCGGGACTAGCGGGAGAGGCAATGAGCAGTTCTTC. This gives the protein CASSTGPGTSGRGNEQFF.

The V call is TRBV5-1, the J call TRBJ2-7; D unclear. Per germline, CDR1 SGHRS and CDR2 YFSETQ. The CDR3 length is 13 residues. The germline V and J ends were trimmed by 0 bases and 5 bases, with 9 bases remaining between them. This chain's CDR3 is CASSLEGQDEQYF. The CDR3 DNA is TGCGCCAGCAGCTTGGAGGGTCAGGACGAGCAGTACTTC.

V gene TRBV7-2 combines with J gene TRBJ2-3; 10 positions agree with TRBD2. Germline values: CDR1 SGHTA, CDR2 FQGNSA. There are 18 residues in the CDR3. V trimming: 1 base; J trimming: 0 bases; junction bases outside the gene matches: 7. CDR3 bases: TGTGCCAGCAGCTTAGTGACGAGTAGCGGGAGGAGCACAGATACGCAGTATTTT. Protein product: CASSLVTSSGRSTDTQYF.

The CDR3 reads CASSYSPGPEETQYF. CDR3 DNA sequence: TGTGCCAGCAGTTACTCCCCAGGGCCGGAAGAGACCCAGTACTTC. The V and J genes are TRBV6-6 and TRBJ2-5; maybe TRBD1 (5 bases). CDR1 MNHNY and CDR2 SVGAGI come from the germline V gene (reference sequence). Trimming took 0 bases from V and 3 from J, leaving 11 bases between them. This CDR3 spans 15 amino acids.

This clone was seen a single time. The chain couples TRBV19 to TRBJ1-3, with D uncertain. The CDR3 sequence is 14 residues long. V was clipped by 6 bases and J by 0 bases, with 9 bases between them. In germline, CDR1 is LNHDA, CDR2 SQIVND (reference sequence). This chain's CDR3 is CASRATFSGNTIYF. CDR3 nucleotide sequence: TGTGCCAGTAGGGCAACCTTCTCTGGAAACACCATATATTTT. The full variable domain, its missing parts supplied by reference TRBV19 and TRBJ1-3, is DGGITQSPKYLFRKEGQNVTLSCEQNLNHDAMYWYRQDPGQGLRLIYYSQIVNDFQKGDIAEGYSVSREKKESFPLTVTSAQKNPTAFYLCASRATFSGNTIYFGEGSWLTVV.

The rearrangement joins TRBV16 to TRBJ1-2, with D unresolved. Trimming took 4 bases from V and 1 from J, leaving 16 bases between them. The CDR3 loop spans 16 amino acids. The germline V gene has CDR1 KGHSY and CDR2 FQNENV. This chain's CDR3 is CASSPSNIAVNYGYTF. In DNA, the CDR3 is TGTGCCAGCAGCCCATCCAATATTGCGGTTAACTATGGCTACACCTTC.

This clone was seen a single time. This chain uses TRBV5-1 with TRBJ2-7; the match to TRBD2 covers 8 bases. V was pared by 7 bases and J by 1 base, with 7 bases of the junction left unmatched. Germline V lookup: CDR1 SGHRS, CDR2 YFSETQ. There are 14 residues in the CDR3. The CDR3 bases are TGCGCCAGCGCGAGCGGGAGACTGTCCTACGAGCAGTACTTC. Protein: CASASGRLSYEQYF.

The chain recombines TRBV28 with TRBJ2-2; 7 positions agree with TRBD2. Germline assignment: CDR1 MDHEN and CDR2 SYDVKM. The CDR3 sequence is 15 residues long. With 6 bases clipped from V and 7 bases from J, the junction kept 11 bases outside the gene matches. CDR3 sequence (DNA): TGTGCCAGCAGAACTACGGGGGGTCTTATCGGGGAGCTGTTTTTT. It yields the protein CASRTTGGLIGELFF. The complete variable domain, with remaining parts taken from reference TRBV28 and TRBJ2-2, reads DVKVTQSSRYLVKRTGEKVFLECVQDMDHENMFWYRQDPGLGLRLIYFSYDVKMKEKGDIPEGYSVSREKKERFSLILESASTNQTSMYLCASRTTGGLIGELFFGEGSRLTVL.

The CDR3 nucleotides read TGTGCCAGCAGCTTAGTGGGAGTCACCCTGAAAGGTGATACGCAGTATTTT. Its protein product is CASSLVGVTLKGDTQYF. The chain combines TRBV7-6 with TRBJ2-3; TRBD2 might be the D (5 bases). V dropped 1 base and J dropped 6 bases, with 20 bases sitting between them. Germline CDR1 SGHVS, CDR2 FNYEAQ. This CDR3 has 17 residues.

For the CDR3, the DNA is TGTGCCAGCAGCCAAGCCGGGACTGGCACAGATACGCAGTATTTT. This sequence encodes CASSQAGTGTDTQYF. The chain links TRBV4-2 to TRBJ2-3, with D tentatively TRBD2 (6 bases). The CDR3 is 15 amino acids. Germline V gene data show CDR1 as LGHNA and CDR2 as YNFKEQ. Deletions cut 1 base from V and 1 base from J, with 9 bases between.

This clone appeared a few times. V usage is TRBV6-1 and J usage is TRBJ1-4; 12 nucleotides line up with TRBD1. This CDR3 contains 15 residues. V dropped 0 bases and J dropped 8; count of bases not matched to a gene: 1. CDR1 and CDR2 from the germline V gene are MNHNS and SASEGT. The CDR3 loop is CASSEAGTGGEKLFF. CDR3 nucleotide sequence: TGTGCCAGCAGTGAAGCGGGGACAGGGGGCGAAAAACTGTTTTTT.

The gene calls are TRBV28 and TRBJ2-1; 7 positions match TRBD1. The CDR3 extends over 15 amino acids. Germline V gene sequence: CDR1 MDHEN, CDR2 SYDVKM. Unmatched junction bases numbered 5, after V lost 4 bases and J lost 2 bases. DNA of the CDR3: TGTGCCAGCAGTTCGGGACAGAGCGCCTACAATGAGCAGTTCTTC. It is translated as CASSSGQSAYNEQFF. Looking up the rest from reference TRBV28 and TRBJ2-1 gives the full variable domain: DVKVTQSSRYLVKRTGEKVFLECVQDMDHENMFWYRQDPGLGLRLIYFSYDVKMKEKGDIPEGYSVSREKKERFSLILESASTNQTSMYLCASSSGQSAYNEQFFGPGTRLTVL.

The chain is built from TRBV27 and TRBJ2-5; 9 bases fit TRBD1. The germline V gene has CDR1 MNHEY and CDR2 SMNVEV (reference sequence). This CDR3 is built from 16 residues. V lost 6 bases, J lost 4 bases, and 12 bases stayed unmatched. The CDR3 region is CASSSHLGTGSETQYF. As DNA, the CDR3 is TGTGCCAGCAGCTCCCACCTCGGGACAGGGTCAGAGACCCAGTACTTC.

V is TRBV27 and J is TRBJ2-7, with D possibly being TRBD1 (6 bases). V was trimmed by 6 bases and J by 4 bases, leaving 13 bases between them. From germline, CDR1 is MNHEY and CDR2 SMNVEV (reference sequence). This CDR3 has 13 residues. In DNA form, the CDR3 reads TGTGCCAGCAGCCCGACAGGATTGTACGAGCAGTACTTC. Its protein is CASSPTGLYEQYF.